Listed here are 11 T cell receptor beta chains from one sample, sequenced in a study of T cell responses to AZD1222 COVID-19 vaccine. Profiled with immunoSEQ multiplex PCR; TCRdb holds only in-frame clones, not every one. The top ten hold approximately 6.3% of the sample, which has roughly 150,000 clones, roughly 87% seen once. The sample was peripheral blood, taken 28 days after the second AZD1222 dose. The source is an adult who received the AZD1222 COVID-19 vaccine.

This chain joins TRBV20-1 and TRBJ1-4; D is uncertain. Trimming pared 0 bases from V and 7 bases from J, leaving 3 bases between. The CDR3 loop spans 11 amino acids. Germline V gene data show CDR1 as DFQATT and CDR2 as SNEGSKA (reference sequence). This CDR3 is CSARDGEKLFF. DNA for the CDR3: TGCAGTGCTAGAGATGGTGAAAAACTGTTTTTT.

The V call is TRBV10-1, the J call TRBJ1-4, with a possible D match to TRBD1 (6 bases). This CDR3 contains 14 residues. V was shortened by 6 bases and J by 8 bases, with 16 bases between the two germline ends. Looked up from germline, CDR1 is WNHNN and CDR2 is SYGVQD (reference sequence). As DNA, the CDR3 is TGCGCCAGCAGGGGAACCGGGACAACGGAAAAACTGTTTTTT. Protein product: CASRGTGTTEKLFF.

The chain joins TRBV27 to TRBJ1-6; 9 nucleotides align to TRBD1. This CDR3 comprises 17 residues. Germline CDR1 and CDR2: MNHEY and SMNVEV (reference sequence). V was clipped by 4 bases and J by 7 bases; unmatched bases: 11. The CDR3 DNA reads as TGTGCCAGCAGTTCCTACACAGGGGGCGGCCCCAATTCACCCCTCCACTTT. It specifies CASSSYTGGGPNSPLHF.

In this sample, this clone turned up once. The J gene is TRBJ2-1, the V gene TRBV28, with D possibly TRBD2 on 6 matching bases. The V gene lost 9 bases and the J gene lost 6 bases, with 21 bases spanning the gap. Germline assignment: CDR1 MDHEN and CDR2 SYDVKM. The CDR3 has 15 amino acids. CDR3 residues: CASWGGAGGLNEQFF. Here the CDR3 DNA reads TGTGCCAGTTGGGGCGGGGCAGGCGGCCTCAATGAGCAGTTCTTC.

The chain carries TRBV19 and TRBJ2-6, with TRBD2 identical over 11 bases. CDR1 LNHDA and CDR2 SQIVND come from the germline V gene (reference sequence). Trimming removed 4 bases from V and 2 bases from J; junction bases left unmatched: 4. This CDR3 has 17 residues. The DNA for the CDR3 is TGTGCCAGTAGTAATAGCGGGAGGGCCGCTGGGGCCAACGTCCTGACTTTC. It codes for CASSNSGRAAGANVLTF.

This sequence joins TRBV15 and TRBJ1-6; the D is unclear. The germline V gene encodes CDR1 LNHNV and CDR2 YYDKDF (reference sequence). Trimming removed 0 bases at V and 7 bases at J, with 13 bases between. The length of the CDR3 is 16 residues. The CDR3 sequence is CATSRDRMGGNSPLHF. CDR3 nucleotides: TGTGCCACCAGCAGAGATAGAATGGGAGGGAATTCACCCCTCCACTTT.

In its sample, this clone was seen a few times. The chain joins TRBV10-2 to TRBJ2-3, with D perhaps TRBD1 or TRBD2 (6 bases each). The ends were cut back, 6 bases at V and 6 bases at J, with 13 bases in the middle. Germline assignment: CDR1 WSHSY and CDR2 SAAADI. This CDR3 is built from 13 residues. DNA for the CDR3: TGCGCCAGCAGGGGGGGCTCGGAGGATACGCAGTATTTT. Amino acid sequence: CASRGGSEDTQYF.

This sequence joins TRBV5-6 and TRBJ2-4; a possible D gene is TRBD1 (5 bases). V dropped 4 bases and J dropped 0 bases, with 20 bases sitting between them. The germline CDR1 and CDR2 sequences are SGHDT and YYEEEE. The CDR3 contains 18 residues. This chain's CDR3 is CASSPLGTGPLAKNIQYF. In DNA, the CDR3 is TGTGCCAGCAGCCCCCTGGGCACAGGTCCACTAGCCAAAAACATTCAGTACTTC. The full variable domain, its missing parts supplied by reference TRBV5-6 and TRBJ2-4, is DAGVTQSPTHLIKTRGQQVTLRCSPKSGHDTVSWYQQALGQGPQFIFQYYEEEERQRGNFPDRFSGHQFPNYSSELNVNALLLGDSALYLCASSPLGTGPLAKNIQYFGAGTRLSVL.

This chain links TRBV28 with TRBJ1-2, with D hard to call. The CDR3 is 10 residues long. Germline-derived CDR1 and CDR2 are MDHEN and SYDVKM. Trimming stripped 6 bases from V and 3 bases from J, with 2 bases between. The CDR3 loop is CASRYYGYTF. CDR3 coding DNA: TGTGCCAGCAGGTACTATGGCTACACCTTC.

J is TRBJ1-3 and V is TRBV7-9; D ambiguous. CDR3 length: 17 amino acids. V dropped 4 bases and J dropped 0 bases, with 16 bases sitting between them. The germline CDR1 and CDR2 sequences are SEHNR and FQNEAQ (reference sequence). The CDR3 loop is CASSSNPRVNSGNTIYF. CDR3 sequence (DNA): TGTGCCAGCAGCTCCAACCCTAGGGTCAACTCTGGAAACACCATATATTTT. The variable domain in full, completed from reference TRBV7-9 and TRBJ1-3, reads DTGVSQNPRHKITKRGQNVTFRCDPISEHNRLYWYRQTLGQGPEFLTYFQNEAQLEKSRLLSDRFSAERPKGSFSTLEIQRTEQGDSAMYLCASSSNPRVNSGNTIYFGEGSWLTVV.

The rearrangement joins TRBV4-1 to TRBJ2-7; 7 bases align to TRBD1. CDR3 length equals 14 residues. V dropped 5 bases and J dropped 4; count of bases not matched to a gene: 8. CDR1 is MGHRA, CDR2 YSYEKL, per germline. The CDR3 bases are TGCGCCAGCAGCGCCGACAGGGACGCTTACGAGCAGTACTTC. Protein: CASSADRDAYEQYF.